In its sample, the clone carrying this T cell receptor beta chain was seen a few times. Its antigen is still unknown. These data originate in a study of CD8 T cells in ankylosing spondylitis. Findings and limits, study-wide: Disease-associated clones were CD8+ and fairly uncommon in peripheral blood. Disease-linked clones were reportedly significantly enriched in matched ankylosing spondylitis synovial fluid. Ankylosing spondylitis blood appeared to be characterized by a TCR beta motif of eight highly homologous variants.

MiXCR was run by TCRdb on the 5' RACE reads, yielding one entry per CDR3 protein. The sample lists fewer than 250,000 distinct CDR3 sequences, approximately 10% occurring once. In germline, CDR1 is DFQATT, CDR2 SNEGSKA (reference sequence). V shed 5 bases and J shed 2 bases, with 13 bases lying between them. This CDR3 is built from 14 residues. The clonotype comes from a male donor with ankylosing spondylitis or in good health (not recorded which). The chain combines TRBV20-1 with TRBJ2-1; a weak D match, TRBD1 (5 bases). The sample comprised blood, either unsorted or a sorted T cell fraction (not recorded which). This CDR3 reads CSARPGNPYNEQFF. The DNA for the CDR3 is TGCAGTGCTCGGCCAGGGAACCCCTACAATGAGCAGTTCTTC.